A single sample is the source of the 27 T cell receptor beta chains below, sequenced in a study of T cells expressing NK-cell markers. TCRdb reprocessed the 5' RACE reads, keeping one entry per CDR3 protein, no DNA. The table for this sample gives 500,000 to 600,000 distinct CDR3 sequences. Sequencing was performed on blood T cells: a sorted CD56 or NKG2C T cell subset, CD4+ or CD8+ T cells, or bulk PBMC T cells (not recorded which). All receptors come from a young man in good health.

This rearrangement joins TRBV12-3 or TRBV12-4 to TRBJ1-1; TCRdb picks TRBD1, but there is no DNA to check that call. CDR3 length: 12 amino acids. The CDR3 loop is CASSQDSTEAFF.

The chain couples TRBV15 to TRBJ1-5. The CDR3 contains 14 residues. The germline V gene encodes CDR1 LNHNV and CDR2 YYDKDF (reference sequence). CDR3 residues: CATSSGHGNQPQHF.

CDR3 in amino acids: CSGDPGNEQFF. The rearrangement links TRBV29-1 to TRBJ2-1; with no DNA, the TCRdb D assignment of TRBD1 cannot be verified. CDR3 length: 11 residues. CDR1 and CDR2 (germline): SQVTM, ANQGSEA.

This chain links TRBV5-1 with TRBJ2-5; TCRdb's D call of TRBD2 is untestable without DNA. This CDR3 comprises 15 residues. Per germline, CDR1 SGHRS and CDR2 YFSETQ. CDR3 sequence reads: CASSLEGGRGETQYF.

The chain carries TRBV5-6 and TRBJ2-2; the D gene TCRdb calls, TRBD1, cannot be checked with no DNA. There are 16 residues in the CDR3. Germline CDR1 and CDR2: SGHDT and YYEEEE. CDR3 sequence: CASRPGLAGDTGELFF. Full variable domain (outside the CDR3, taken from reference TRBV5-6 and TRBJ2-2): DAGVTQSPTHLIKTRGQQVTLRCSPKSGHDTVSWYQQALGQGPQFIFQYYEEEERQRGNFPDRFSGHQFPNYSSELNVNALLLGDSALYLCASRPGLAGDTGELFFGEGSRLTVL.

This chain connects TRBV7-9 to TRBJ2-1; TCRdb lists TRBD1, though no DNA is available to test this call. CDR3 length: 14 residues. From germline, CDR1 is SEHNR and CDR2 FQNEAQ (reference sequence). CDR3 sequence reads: CASRGDSYYNEQFF.

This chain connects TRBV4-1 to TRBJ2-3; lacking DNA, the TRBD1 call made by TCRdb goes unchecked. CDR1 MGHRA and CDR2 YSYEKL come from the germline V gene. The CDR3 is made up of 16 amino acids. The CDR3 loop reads CASSQVGTGDTDTQYF.

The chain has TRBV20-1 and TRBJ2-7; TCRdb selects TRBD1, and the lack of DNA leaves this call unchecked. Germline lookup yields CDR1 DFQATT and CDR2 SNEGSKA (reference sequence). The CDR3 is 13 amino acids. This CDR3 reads CSARTGRVYEQYF.

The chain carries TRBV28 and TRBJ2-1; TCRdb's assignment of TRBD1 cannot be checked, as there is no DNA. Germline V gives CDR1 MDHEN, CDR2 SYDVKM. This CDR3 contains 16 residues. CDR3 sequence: CASSLPPPQGGNEQFF.

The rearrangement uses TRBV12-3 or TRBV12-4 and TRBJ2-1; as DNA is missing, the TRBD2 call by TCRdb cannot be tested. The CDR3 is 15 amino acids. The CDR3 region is CASRTTSGRVNEQFF.

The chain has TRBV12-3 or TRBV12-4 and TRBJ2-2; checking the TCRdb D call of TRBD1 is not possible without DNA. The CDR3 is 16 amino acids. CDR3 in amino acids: CASTLVAGSGTGELFF.

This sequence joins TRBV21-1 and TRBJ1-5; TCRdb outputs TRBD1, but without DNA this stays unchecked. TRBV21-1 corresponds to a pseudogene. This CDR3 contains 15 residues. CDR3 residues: CASSKGKTGYQPQHF.

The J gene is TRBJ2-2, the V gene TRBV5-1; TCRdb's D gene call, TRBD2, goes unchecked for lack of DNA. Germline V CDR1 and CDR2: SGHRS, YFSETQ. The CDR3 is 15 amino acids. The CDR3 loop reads CASHTRGRNTGELFF.

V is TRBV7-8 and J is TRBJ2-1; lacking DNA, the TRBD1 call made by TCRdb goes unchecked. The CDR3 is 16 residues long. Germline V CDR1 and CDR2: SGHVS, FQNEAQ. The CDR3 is CASSSWGDRGINEQFF.

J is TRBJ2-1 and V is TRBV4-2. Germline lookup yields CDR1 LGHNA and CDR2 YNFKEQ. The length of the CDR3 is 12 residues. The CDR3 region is CASSLEHYEQFF.

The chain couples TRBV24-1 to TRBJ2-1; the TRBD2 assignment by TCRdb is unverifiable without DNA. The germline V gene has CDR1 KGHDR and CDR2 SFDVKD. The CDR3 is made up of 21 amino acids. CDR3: CATSDRKRPGLAGGSYNEQFF.

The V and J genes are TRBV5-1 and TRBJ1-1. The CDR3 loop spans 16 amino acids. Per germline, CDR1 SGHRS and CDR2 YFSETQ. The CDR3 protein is CASSSALHGMDTEAFF.

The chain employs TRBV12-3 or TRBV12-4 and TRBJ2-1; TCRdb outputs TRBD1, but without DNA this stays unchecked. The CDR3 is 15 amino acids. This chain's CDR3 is CASSLENRGRVEQFF.

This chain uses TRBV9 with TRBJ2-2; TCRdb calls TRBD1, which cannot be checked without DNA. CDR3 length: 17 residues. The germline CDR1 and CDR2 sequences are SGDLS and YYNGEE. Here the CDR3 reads CASSVAGTGANTGELFF.

The CDR3 sequence is CATSDPTGDEGANVLTF. The V call is TRBV24-1, the J call TRBJ2-6; absent DNA, TCRdb's TRBD1 call cannot be checked. The CDR3 extends over 17 amino acids. CDR1 is KGHDR and CDR2 is SFDVKD in the germline V gene.

The CDR3 reads CASSLQGELFF. This chain joins TRBV12-3 or TRBV12-4 and TRBJ2-2. CDR3 size: 11 residues.

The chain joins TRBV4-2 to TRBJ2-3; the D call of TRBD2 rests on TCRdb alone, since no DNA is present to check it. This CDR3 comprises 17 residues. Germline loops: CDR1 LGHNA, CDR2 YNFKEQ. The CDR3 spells CASSQETSGSLTDTQYF.

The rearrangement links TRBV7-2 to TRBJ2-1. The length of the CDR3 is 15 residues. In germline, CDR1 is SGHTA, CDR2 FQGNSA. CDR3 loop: CASSLAAHSRDEQFF.

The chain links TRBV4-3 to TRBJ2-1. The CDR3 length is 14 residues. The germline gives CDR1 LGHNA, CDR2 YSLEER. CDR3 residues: CASSQDISVREQFF.

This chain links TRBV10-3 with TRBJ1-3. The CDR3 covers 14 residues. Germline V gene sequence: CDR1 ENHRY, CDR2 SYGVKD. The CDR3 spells CAIRGLSSGNTIYF.

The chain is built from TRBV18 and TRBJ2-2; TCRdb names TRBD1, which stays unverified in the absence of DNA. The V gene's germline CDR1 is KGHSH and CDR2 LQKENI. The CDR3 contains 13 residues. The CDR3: CASSPPPGEQLFF.

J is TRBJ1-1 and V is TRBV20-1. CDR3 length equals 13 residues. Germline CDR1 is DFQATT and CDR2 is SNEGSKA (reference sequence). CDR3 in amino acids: CSVPGTRNTEAFF.